This TCR beta chain was found in a study of blood T cells in healthy people across ages. This clonotype has ten or more counts. Isolation per sample recovered at least 6 million PBMCs. Then a second PCR, running roughly 6 to 12 cycles, was carried out with a sample-barcoded 5' primer and a J-beta primer mix. TCRdb analysed the 5' RACE reads with MiXCR anew, one entry per CDR3 protein. The table has about 1 million distinct CDR3 sequences, 40% to 50% seen once; the top ten hold about 20%. The sample was blood. This TCR derives from a woman aged 55-75 years in good health.

CDR3 in DNA: TGTGCCAGCAGCTTAGCCAGGGTCGCAGATACGCAGTATTTT. Its translation: CASSLARVADTQYF. The chain employs TRBV11-2 and TRBJ2-3; weak D call: TRBD1 (5 bases). Looked up from germline, CDR1 is SGHAT and CDR2 is FQNNGV. V was clipped by 1 base and J by 4 bases, with 9 bases between them. This CDR3 spans 14 amino acids. Based on the CDR3 plus reference TRBV11-2 and TRBJ2-3, the full variable domain is EAGVAQSPRYKIIEKRQSVAFWCNPISGHATLYWYQQILGQGPKLLIQFQNNGVVDDSQLPKDRFSAERLKGVDSTLKIQPAKLEDSAVYLCASSLARVADTQYFGPGTRLTVL.